This T cell receptor (beta chain) derives from a study of blood T cell repertoires in COVID-19. Across the whole study: There were acute and convalescent COVID-19 samples, and they came from the United States, Italy and Spain. Nucleic acid was either cDNA or gDNA, and it came from T cells, B-cell-depleted T cells, or PBMCs.

This CDR3 spans 13 amino acids. Looked up from germline, CDR1 is MNHEY and CDR2 is SVGAGI. V gave up 8 bases and J gave up 0 bases, with 11 bases separating them. Measured with immunoSEQ multiplex PCR; TCRdb has only the in-frame clones, and not every one. Seen here are approximately 70,000 clones, approximately 90% observed once, and the top ten hold 6% to 8%. The rearrangement uses TRBV6-5 and TRBJ2-7; D is perhaps TRBD2 (5 bases). This TCR derives from a woman of 80 years or more with active COVID-19. Sequencing input: peripheral blood. The CDR3 spells CASGREGSYEQYF. Written as DNA, the CDR3 is TGTGCCAGCGGCCGAGAGGGCTCCTACGAGCAGTACTTC.